Each of the 29 T cell receptor beta chains below was sequenced from the same sample in a study of Graves' ophthalmopathy and Graves' hyperthyroidism. RNA transcripts yielded amplified TCR beta CDR3 regions. First-round RT-PCR with HTBI primers preceded a second-round multiplex PCR. A single record per CDR3 protein comes from TCRdb applying MiXCR to the multiplex PCR reads. The data contain about 620,000 distinct CDR3 sequences, about a fifth of them singletons. The material sequenced was peripheral blood. These receptors were collected from a woman in her late teens or twenties with stable Graves' hyperthyroidism. Some clones in this sample may be carry-over from other donors' samples.

This clonotype was found many times. The chain links TRBV28 to TRBJ2-7; 8 nucleotides match TRBD1. There are 12 residues in the CDR3. Germline V gives CDR1 MDHEN, CDR2 SYDVKM. This chain's CDR3 is CATGQAKVEQYF. CDR3 coding DNA: TGTGCGACGGGACAGGCTAAGGTCGAGCAGTACTTC.

This clonotype was seen only a few times. The chain combines TRBV20-1 with TRBJ1-5; TRBD1 matches at 7 bases. The V segment lost 2 bases and the J segment 6 bases; nucleotides outside the gene matches: 10. This CDR3 region has 15 residues. The germline V gene encodes CDR1 DFQATT and CDR2 SNEGSKA (reference sequence). CDR3 residues: CSARKQGPPVQPQHF. The CDR3 DNA is TGCAGTGCTAGAAAACAGGGGCCTCCGGTTCAGCCCCAGCATTTT.

This clonotype was recorded at least ten times. The V and J genes are TRBV20-1 and TRBJ1-1; 7 positions match TRBD1. Trimming removed 3 bases from V and 6 bases from J; junction bases left unmatched: 10. The CDR3 has 14 residues. In germline, CDR1 is DFQATT, CDR2 SNEGSKA (reference sequence). CDR3 sequence (DNA): TGCAGTGCTAGGGGCGGACAGGTTGTCGCTGAAGCTTTCTTT. Its protein product is CSARGGQVVAEAFF.

This clonotype was observed a few times. The chain has TRBV6-5 and TRBJ1-1, with D unresolved. This CDR3 spans 13 amino acids. Trimming removed 11 bases at V and 4 bases at J, with 17 bases between. CDR1 and CDR2 from the germline V gene are MNHEY and SVGAGI. CDR3 bases: TGTGCCGCAGGTATGTGGCGGGGCACTGAAGCTTTCTTT. It yields the protein CAAGMWRGTEAFF.

As concerns this clonotype: A read error may account for a junction end that differs from germline. V usage is TRBV5-6 and J usage is TRBJ2-7, with TRBD2 matching over 8 bases. Germline values: CDR1 SGHDT, CDR2 YYEEEE. This CDR3 has 16 residues. The CDR3 DNA sequence: TGTGCCAGCAGCCTCGACCCGGTGGTAGCGGGATACGAGCAGGACTTC. Translated: CASSLDPVVAGYEQDF.

This clonotype has just a few counts. V usage is TRBV29-1 and J usage is TRBJ2-7, with D unresolved. CDR3 size: 10 residues. Germline values: CDR1 SQVTM, CDR2 ANQGSEA. V was pared by 3 bases and J by 5 bases, with 5 bases between. CDR3 DNA sequence: TGCAGCGTTGAGGTGGACGAGCAGTACTTC. Residues: CSVEVDEQYF.

This clonotype was seen ten or more times. V is TRBV6-1 and J is TRBJ1-1, with no clear D. This CDR3 has 14 residues. Germline V gene lookup returns CDR1 MNHNS and CDR2 SASEGT. Deletions cut 0 bases from V and 6 bases from J, with 11 bases between. The CDR3 loop reads CASSEAKGGAEAFF. The CDR3 coding sequence is TGTGCCAGCAGTGAAGCAAAAGGTGGGGCTGAAGCTTTCTTT.

This clonotype was counted many times. V is TRBV12-3 or TRBV12-4 and J is TRBJ2-5; 7 bases map to TRBD2. CDR3 size: 14 residues. V lost 6 bases to trimming and J lost 6 bases; unmatched junction nucleotides: 10. CDR3 in amino acids: CASSLKGTTKTQYF. The CDR3 nucleotides are TGTGCCAGCAGCTTAAAGGGGACTACAAAGACCCAGTACTTC.

This clonotype occurred a few times. The chain joins TRBV5-1 to TRBJ2-5; 8 bases match TRBD1. V was pared by 7 bases and J by 2 bases, with 7 bases of the junction left unmatched. The germline V gene has CDR1 SGHRS and CDR2 YFSETQ. The CDR3 loop spans 14 amino acids. The chain's CDR3 is CASGIGDRQETQYF. The CDR3 nucleotides read TGCGCCAGCGGAATAGGGGACAGGCAAGAGACCCAGTACTTC.

This clonotype came up many times. This chain connects TRBV28 to TRBJ2-4; 8 nucleotides align to TRBD2. Germline-derived CDR1 and CDR2 are MDHEN and SYDVKM. Unmatched junction bases numbered 7, after V lost 3 bases and J lost 0 bases. The length of the CDR3 is 17 residues. This chain's CDR3 is CASSLAGTRLAKNIQYF. CDR3 DNA sequence: TGTGCCAGCAGTTTGGCCGGGACTAGGCTAGCCAAAAACATTCAGTACTTC. The complete variable domain, with remaining parts taken from reference TRBV28 and TRBJ2-4, reads DVKVTQSSRYLVKRTGEKVFLECVQDMDHENMFWYRQDPGLGLRLIYFSYDVKMKEKGDIPEGYSVSREKKERFSLILESASTNQTSMYLCASSLAGTRLAKNIQYFGAGTRLSVL.

This chain connects TRBV30 to TRBJ1-1; D uncertain. Germline loops: CDR1 GTSNPN, CDR2 SVGIG (reference sequence). Trimming took 2 bases from V and 4 from J, leaving 11 bases between them. CDR3 size: 13 residues. The CDR3 reads CAWSLGRSTEAFF. As DNA, the CDR3 is TGTGCCTGGAGTCTAGGGCGCAGCACTGAAGCTTTCTTT. Full variable domain (outside the CDR3, taken from reference TRBV30 and TRBJ1-1): SQTIHQWPATLVQPVGSPLSLECTVEGTSNPNLYWYRQAAGRGLQLLFYSVGIGQISSEVPQNLSASRPQDRQFILSSKKLLLSDSGFYLCAWSLGRSTEAFFGQGTRLTVV.

V gene TRBV20-1 combines with J gene TRBJ1-2; no firm D call. The CDR3 contains 12 residues. The ends were cut back, 7 bases at V and 2 bases at J, with 11 bases in the middle. CDR1 is DFQATT, CDR2 SNEGSKA, per germline (reference sequence). CDR3 region: CSVVSLNYGYTF. The CDR3 DNA is TGCAGTGTAGTGTCGTTAAACTATGGCTACACCTTC.

This clonotype was seen ten or more times. This sequence joins TRBV5-1 and TRBJ2-7, with 8 bases lining up with TRBD2. CDR3 length equals 15 residues. Germline trimming cut 3 bases from V and 5 bases from J; bases unmatched to any gene: 10. Germline values: CDR1 SGHRS, CDR2 YFSETQ. This chain's CDR3 is CASSSLAGIINEQYF. CDR3 DNA: TGCGCCAGCAGCTCATTAGCGGGAATTATCAACGAGCAGTACTTC.

The CDR3 spells CASSLVLGGGPLTDTQYF. CDR3 nucleotides: TGTGCCAGCAGCTTAGTGTTAGGGGGGGGGCCGCTCACAGATACGCAGTATTTT. V and J are TRBV11-2 and TRBJ2-3; tentative D call: TRBD2 (7 bases). The CDR3 loop spans 18 amino acids. Per the germline V gene, CDR1 is SGHAT and CDR2 is FQNNGV. Trimming removed 1 base at V and 2 bases at J, with 19 bases between.

The sample holds a few counts of this clonotype. The chain uses TRBV7-2 and TRBJ2-7; 7 nucleotides align to TRBD1. The germline CDR1 and CDR2 sequences are SGHTA and FQGNSA. Germline trimming cut 5 bases from V and 2 bases from J; bases unmatched to any gene: 6. This CDR3 is built from 14 residues. The CDR3 protein is CASSGWGTAYEQYF. CDR3 nucleotide sequence: TGTGCCAGCAGCGGGTGGGGGACAGCCTACGAGCAGTACTTC.

This clonotype appeared many times. The chain is built from TRBV2 and TRBJ2-7; the D is unclear. The germline V and J ends were trimmed by 8 bases and 0 bases, with 8 bases remaining between them. CDR1 is SNHLY, CDR2 FYNNEI, per germline. CDR3 length: 12 residues. The CDR3 DNA is TGTGCCAGCGGCAGGTCCTCCTACGAGCAGTACTTC. The encoded protein is CASGRSSYEQYF.

This clonotype occurred many times. The chain combines TRBV15 with TRBJ1-1; D is ambiguous. Germline CDR1 is LNHNV and CDR2 is YYDKDF (reference sequence). Deletions cut 6 bases from V and 1 base from J, with 9 bases between. The CDR3 length is 13 residues. CDR3 region: CATSFGRNTEAFF. CDR3 sequence (DNA): TGTGCCACCAGTTTCGGGAGGAACACTGAAGCTTTCTTT.

V and J are TRBV6-1 and TRBJ1-1; D remains ambiguous. In germline, CDR1 is MNHNS, CDR2 SASEGT. Between the trimmed V and J ends, which lost 7 bases and 4 bases, there was a span of 13 bases. This CDR3 comprises 13 residues. The chain's CDR3 is CASKEGGSTEAFF. The CDR3 DNA reads as TGTGCCAGCAAAGAGGGAGGCAGCACTGAAGCTTTCTTT.

V gene TRBV6-1 combines with J gene TRBJ1-5; tentatively, D is TRBD1 (5 bases). In germline, CDR1 is MNHNS, CDR2 SASEGT. The CDR3 has 13 amino acids. V was trimmed by 6 bases and J by 3 bases, leaving 9 bases between them. CDR3 sequence: CASSGDLNQPQHF. DNA for the CDR3: TGTGCCAGCAGCGGGGACCTCAATCAGCCCCAGCATTTT.

This clonotype appeared many times. The chain employs TRBV19 and TRBJ2-7; 8 bases map to TRBD2. V lost 5 bases, J lost 5 bases, and 11 bases stayed unmatched. The CDR3 length is 15 residues. Germline CDR1 LNHDA, CDR2 SQIVND (reference sequence). CDR3 coding DNA: TGTGCCAGTAGTGTTCAGGGTGCGCGGGAGGACGAGCAGTACTTC. It is translated as CASSVQGAREDEQYF.

This clonotype was detected only a few times. This could be a read error, since a much larger clone is one nucleotide away. This chain uses TRBV10-3 with TRBJ2-2, with D possibly being TRBD1 (5 bases). The CDR3 totals 13 residues. Germline V gene lookup returns CDR1 ENHRY and CDR2 SYGVKD. Trimming removed 3 bases from V and 3 bases from J, with 5 bases in between. This chain's CDR3 is CAISDRDTGELFF. The CDR3 region has the DNA TGTGCCATCAGTGACAGGGACACCGGGGAGCTGTTTTTT.

On this clonotype itself: This may be a read error: a much more frequent sequence differs by one nucleotide. CDR3 residues: CARTGTENTEAFF. CDR3 coding DNA: TGTGCCCGGACCGGGACAGAGAACACTGAAGCTTTCTTT. This chain uses TRBV30 with TRBJ1-1; 7 bases fit TRBD1. CDR1 GTSNPN and CDR2 SVGIG come from the germline V gene (reference sequence). The ends lost 8 bases at V and 1 base at J; junction bases unmatched: 7. The CDR3 is 13 amino acids.

J is TRBJ1-1 and V is TRBV19; possibly TRBD1 for D (6 bases). Trimming took 10 bases from V and 4 from J, leaving 16 bases between them. This CDR3 spans 13 amino acids. The germline V gene encodes CDR1 LNHDA and CDR2 SQIVND (reference sequence). The CDR3 spells CATGTNPGTEAFF. Here the CDR3 DNA reads TGTGCCACCGGGACAAACCCAGGCACTGAAGCTTTCTTT.

This clonotype has a handful of counts. The chain links TRBV19 to TRBJ2-5, with 7 bases aligning to TRBD2. Unmatched junction bases numbered 12, after V lost 4 bases and J lost 1 base. The CDR3 has 17 amino acids. The germline CDR1 and CDR2 sequences are LNHDA and SQIVND (reference sequence). The CDR3 spells CASSRTTLGGIQETQYF. The CDR3 DNA follows: TGTGCCAGTAGTAGAACCACCCTCGGGGGGATCCAAGAGACCCAGTACTTC.

This clonotype was observed many times. CDR3 bases: TGTGCCATCAATTTTGGCACTGAAGCTTTCTTT. It yields the protein CAINFGTEAFF. The gene calls are TRBV28 and TRBJ1-1; D gene uncertain. The length of the CDR3 is 11 residues. The V and J ends lost 10 bases and 4 bases respectively, with 10 bases between them. The germline CDR1 and CDR2 sequences are MDHEN and SYDVKM. Using reference TRBV28 and TRBJ1-1 for the parts outside the CDR3, the full variable domain is DVKVTQSSRYLVKRTGEKVFLECVQDMDHENMFWYRQDPGLGLRLIYFSYDVKMKEKGDIPEGYSVSREKKERFSLILESASTNQTSMYLCAINFGTEAFFGQGTRLTVV.

This clonotype was recorded many times. The CDR3 is CASSGGLNTEAFF. The CDR3 region has the DNA TGTGCCAGCAGCGGAGGGTTGAACACTGAAGCTTTCTTT. The V and J genes are TRBV13 and TRBJ1-1; D unresolved. Germline V gene data show CDR1 as PRHDT and CDR2 as FYEKMQ (reference sequence). The V end lost 5 bases, the J end lost 0 bases, and 7 bases lay between the germline ends. CDR3 length: 13 residues.

Ten or more counts support this clonotype. CDR3 sequence: CASSQEGPAAYGYTF. The CDR3 DNA reads as TGTGCCAGCAGCCAAGAGGGACCGGCTGCCTATGGCTACACCTTC. This chain uses TRBV14 with TRBJ1-2; tentatively, D is TRBD1 (5 bases). V lost 0 bases to trimming and J lost 4 bases, with 12 bases between them. CDR1 is SGHDN and CDR2 is FVKESK in the germline V gene. This CDR3 has 15 amino acids.

The chain joins TRBV7-2 to TRBJ2-3; no reliable D call. CDR1 and CDR2 (germline): SGHTA, FQGNSA. The CDR3 has 12 amino acids. V lost 5 bases, J lost 3 bases, and 6 bases lay in between. CDR3 region: CASSRVTDTQYF. CDR3 nucleotide sequence: TGTGCCAGCAGCCGCGTGACAGATACGCAGTATTTT.

This clonotype came up a few times. The V gene is TRBV7-9, the J gene TRBJ1-2; TRBD1 matches at 9 bases. Trimming removed 5 bases from V and 5 bases from J; junction bases left unmatched: 6. Per germline, CDR1 SEHNR and CDR2 FQNEAQ (reference sequence). This CDR3 contains 14 residues. This CDR3 reads CASSGSGTGYGYTF. CDR3 DNA: TGTGCCAGCAGCGGATCCGGGACAGGGTATGGCTACACCTTC.